The clone carrying this TCR beta chain was seen just once. Its cognate antigen is unknown. The record originates from a study of Tregs in tolerant kidney transplant recipients. Study results and caveats: Changing PCR primers prevented nucleotide comparison between some patients' samples. No direct test of biological reproducibility was done here.

Assay used: immunoSEQ multiplex PCR; TCRdb lists only in-frame clones, some missing. The data contain just under 65,000 clones, 95% to 98% of them singletons. Unstimulated Tregs (CD4+CD25+CD127-) and CD4+CD25- non-Tregs were sorted from PBMCs. Regulatory T cells were sorted from thawed PBMCs rested overnight at 37°C with around 200 IU/ml IL-2. V was clipped by 5 bases and J by 2 bases, with 11 bases between them. Germline V gene data show CDR1 as SGHTA and CDR2 as FQGNSA. The CDR3 contains 14 residues. The sequenced sample was Tregs from blood, obtained before the transplant. The chain is built from TRBV7-2 and TRBJ2-3; D might be TRBD2 (6 bases). The origin of this receptor is a human donor who received a combined kidney and bone marrow transplant. This CDR3 reads CASSPDYNTDTQYF. The CDR3 DNA is TGTGCCAGCAGCCCGGACTATAACACAGATACGCAGTATTTT.